The TCR beta chain described here comes from a study of cytomegalovirus exposure and HLA in healthy donors. This CDR3 is built from 15 residues. The ends lost 0 bases at V and 6 bases at J; junction bases unmatched: 5. Germline V CDR1 and CDR2: LGHNA, YSLEER. With 60 Vbeta and 13 Jbeta primers, the PCR was carried out. The authors' processing: It was a later analysis that counted 79 million or so unique TCR beta chains, of which approximately 9.9 million were shared. Libraries were prepared by immunoSEQ multiplex PCR; TCRdb keeps only in-frame clonotypes and omits some of them. The DNA gave D and trimming, while V, J and clone size come from that table. The sample table sets out just under 60,000 clones. With respect to this clone: What it recognizes is unknown.

Study observations and caveats: Overall, approximately 150 TCR beta chains were annotated as cytomegalovirus-associated. When a later analysis compared HLA-associated TCR beta chains with equally common others, the HLA-associated chains turned out to be more clonally expanded and to have lower generation probabilities.

The TCR sequence derives from a male donor in good health and CMV-seronegative. The rearrangement joins TRBV4-3 to TRBJ1-2; 9 bases agree with TRBD1. The sequenced sample consisted of PBMCs. In nucleotides, the CDR3 is TGCGCCAGCAGCCAAGAACAGGGGGCCTGGGATGGCTACACCTTC. Translated, it gives CASSQEQGAWDGYTF.